The next 22 T cell receptor beta chains were all read from a single sample in a study of blood T cells in healthy people across ages. Primed by a sample-barcoded 5' primer and a J-beta primer mix, a second PCR proceeded for 7 to 11 cycles. From the 5' RACE reads, TCRdb called clonotypes with MiXCR, one entry per CDR3 protein. The table has around 1.1 million distinct CDR3 sequences, about two fifths seen once. Sequences were obtained from blood. All receptors derive from a man younger than 30 in good health.

The V and J genes are TRBV5-1 and TRBJ2-1, with 7 bases matching TRBD1. The ends lost 4 bases at V and 5 bases at J; junction bases unmatched: 6. This CDR3 has 14 amino acids. Germline lookup yields CDR1 SGHRS and CDR2 YFSETQ. The CDR3 loop is CASSPDRQNNEQFF. CDR3 coding DNA: TGCGCCAGCAGCCCGGACAGGCAAAACAATGAGCAGTTCTTC.

This clonotype was counted only a few times. V and J are TRBV5-1 and TRBJ1-2, with D possibly TRBD1 on 5 matching bases. Trimming removed 2 bases from V and 1 base from J, with 12 bases in between. The CDR3 is made up of 15 amino acids. Germline CDR1 is SGHRS and CDR2 is YFSETQ. CDR3 amino acids: CASSFLGDSNYGYTF. In DNA, the CDR3 is TGCGCCAGCAGCTTTTTGGGAGACAGTAACTATGGCTACACCTTC.

The CDR3 sequence is CASSAGLGGSYNEQFF. CDR3 in DNA: TGTGCCAGCAGCGCGGGATTAGGGGGGTCCTACAATGAGCAGTTCTTC. The chain employs TRBV9 and TRBJ2-1, with D possibly called TRBD1 or TRBD2 (6 bases each). The ends were cut back, 3 bases at V and 1 base at J, with 14 bases in the middle. The CDR3 contains 16 residues. In germline, CDR1 is SGDLS, CDR2 YYNGEE.

This clonotype has just a few counts. The rearrangement joins TRBV20-1 to TRBJ2-3; D unclear. Germline assignment: CDR1 DFQATT and CDR2 SNEGSKA (reference sequence). The length of the CDR3 is 13 residues. The V end was cut by 3 bases, the J end by 2 bases, with 9 bases between. The CDR3 DNA is TGCAGTGCTAGGATACTCCTCACAGATACGCAGTATTTT. The encoded protein is CSARILLTDTQYF.

This rearrangement joins TRBV29-1 to TRBJ1-2; D is perhaps TRBD1 (6 bases). Germline-derived CDR1 and CDR2 are SQVTM and ANQGSEA. The V end was cut by 7 bases, the J end by 6 bases, with 18 bases between. The CDR3 sequence is 13 residues long. The CDR3 coding sequence is TGCAGCGCCCACGCACAGGGTGGGGATGGCTACACCTTC. Translated: CSAHAQGGDGYTF.

The CDR3 sequence is CASTGGLNEQYF. The CDR3 DNA reads TGTGCCAGCACTGGGGGGCTCAATGAGCAGTACTTC. This chain joins TRBV2 and TRBJ2-7; possibly TRBD1 or TRBD2 for D (6 bases each). The CDR3 contains 12 residues. Germline CDR1 reads SNHLY; CDR2 reads FYNNEI. V was pared by 7 bases and J by 7 bases, with 14 bases between. The whole variable domain, remainder taken from reference TRBV2 and TRBJ2-7, is EPEVTQTPSHQVTQMGQEVILRCVPISNHLYFYWYRQILGQKVEFLVSFYNNEISEKSEIFDDQFSVERPDGSNFTLKIRSTKLEDSAMYFCASTGGLNEQYFGPGTRLTVT.

This clonotype was observed a few times. Written as DNA, the CDR3 is TGCGCCAGCAGCCAAGTCGCTAGCGGGGGGGCGTCAGATACGCAGTATTTT. It is translated as CASSQVASGGASDTQYF. The chain employs TRBV4-3 and TRBJ2-3, with 12 bases that match TRBD2. Per the germline V gene, CDR1 is LGHNA and CDR2 is YSLEER. V shed 1 base, J shed 4 bases, and the junction held 6 bases outside the gene matches. This CDR3 spans 17 amino acids.

The chain links TRBV7-2 to TRBJ2-5; 10 nucleotides agree with TRBD2. Germline V CDR1 and CDR2: SGHTA, FQGNSA. Trimming at V came to 4 bases and at J to 2 bases, leaving 7 bases not matched to a gene. CDR3 length: 16 amino acids. The CDR3 protein is CASSSYLTSGQETQYF. CDR3 in DNA: TGTGCCAGCAGCTCTTACCTGACTAGCGGGCAAGAGACCCAGTACTTC.

This clonotype has only a few counts. This rearrangement joins TRBV7-7 to TRBJ2-3, with 8 bases lining up with TRBD2. The V and J ends lost 5 bases and 4 bases, in that order; junction bases with no gene match: 17. Per the germline V gene, CDR1 is SSHAT and CDR2 is FNYEAQ (reference sequence). The CDR3 has 18 residues. The CDR3 bases are TGTGCCAGCAGCCTGACGATAAGCGGGACTAGTAGTTCAGATACGCAGTATTTT. This codes for CASSLTISGTSSSDTQYF.

This sequence joins TRBV10-3 and TRBJ2-1; D gene uncertain. Trimming left V 1 base short and J 9 bases short, with 4 bases between. The CDR3 covers 11 residues. CDR1 is ENHRY and CDR2 is SYGVKD in the germline V gene. This CDR3 reads CAISELAEQFF. CDR3 bases: TGTGCCATCAGTGAGTTGGCTGAGCAGTTCTTC.

This clonotype was recorded many times. V is TRBV12-3 or TRBV12-4 and J is TRBJ2-7; no firm D call. Trimming took 6 bases from V and 4 from J, leaving 10 bases between them. The CDR3 has 12 amino acids. CDR3 sequence: CASSLSTYEQYF. The CDR3 DNA follows: TGTGCCAGCAGCCTATCGACTTACGAGCAGTACTTC.

The J gene is TRBJ2-3, the V gene TRBV18; no clear D. With 4 bases removed from V and 6 bases from J, the gap between germline ends came to 11 bases. Germline-derived CDR1 and CDR2 are KGHSH and LQKENI. The CDR3 has 13 amino acids. The CDR3 DNA reads as TGTGCCAGCTCACACGGGCCGAGCGATACGCAGTATTTT. It yields the protein CASSHGPSDTQYF.

The V and J genes are TRBV4-2 and TRBJ1-6; tentatively, D is TRBD1 (6 bases). The V gene lost 4 bases and the J gene lost 5 bases, with 18 bases spanning the gap. This CDR3 has 17 residues. From germline, CDR1 is LGHNA and CDR2 YNFKEQ. CDR3 loop: CASSPEERQGNNSPLHF. The CDR3 nucleotides read TGTGCCAGCAGCCCTGAAGAGCGGCAGGGGAATAATTCACCCCTCCACTTT.

This clonotype appeared a few times. This chain uses TRBV20-1 with TRBJ1-1; D is uncertain. The CDR3 contains 13 residues. The V gene lost 3 bases and the J gene lost 5 bases, with 13 bases spanning the gap. Germline V lookup: CDR1 DFQATT, CDR2 SNEGSKA (reference sequence). The CDR3 DNA follows: TGCAGTGCTAGGATCCCACAACGGACTGAAGCTTTCTTT. Protein: CSARIPQRTEAFF.

This clonotype was counted a few times. The genes are TRBV7-2 and TRBJ2-2, with 7 nucleotides matching TRBD2. The CDR3 is 16 amino acids. Germline CDR1 reads SGHTA; CDR2 reads FQGNSA. J lost 0 bases, V lost 3 bases, and 4 bases had no gene match. The CDR3 region is CASSFLSGPNTGELFF. The CDR3 nucleotides read TGTGCCAGCAGCTTTCTTAGCGGGCCGAACACCGGGGAGCTGTTTTTT.

The chain employs TRBV4-2 and TRBJ1-1; D uncertain. Germline assignment: CDR1 LGHNA and CDR2 YNFKEQ. The CDR3 extends over 15 amino acids. V was shortened by 3 bases and J by 0 bases, with 11 bases between the two germline ends. The CDR3 sequence: CASSHPGDLNTEAFF. The CDR3 bases are TGTGCCAGCAGCCACCCGGGAGATTTGAACACTGAAGCTTTCTTT.

This clonotype was found a few times. This chain links TRBV4-3 with TRBJ2-7; D remains unclear. The germline V gene has CDR1 LGHNA and CDR2 YSLEER. There are 15 residues in the CDR3. Trimming stripped 2 bases from V and 2 bases from J, with 13 bases between. CDR3 bases: TGCGCCAGCAGCCAAAGCCGGGCATACACCTACGAGCAGTACTTC. It codes for CASSQSRAYTYEQYF.

For this clonotype: One end of the junction fails to match germline, which may point to a read error. The chain recombines TRBV9 with TRBJ1-1; D gene uncertain. This CDR3 is 14 amino acids long. Germline V gene sequence: CDR1 SGDLS, CDR2 YYNGEE. CDR3 DNA sequence: TGTGCCAGTAGCGTAGGAACGGAGTACACTGAAGCTTTCTTT. This gives the protein CASSVGTEYTEAFF.

The chain carries TRBV4-2 and TRBJ2-1; D gene uncertain. V lost 0 bases to trimming and J lost 5 bases, with 8 bases between them. Looked up from germline, CDR1 is LGHNA and CDR2 is YNFKEQ. This CDR3 is 14 amino acids long. CDR3 residues: CASSQDSRDNEQFF. The CDR3 bases are TGTGCCAGCAGCCAAGATTCACGGGACAATGAGCAGTTCTTC.

The chain employs TRBV10-2 and TRBJ2-3; 10 bases agree with TRBD2. Germline values: CDR1 WSHSY, CDR2 SAAADI. This CDR3 has 16 residues. The V segment lost 6 bases and the J segment 2 bases; nucleotides outside the gene matches: 8. As DNA, the CDR3 is TGCGCCAGCAGACCCGCTAGCGGGGGACCCACAGATACGCAGTATTTT. This gives the protein CASRPASGGPTDTQYF.

CDR3 nucleotide sequence: TGCAGTGCTAGAGGGGTTAGCACTGAAGCTTTCTTT. The encoded protein is CSARGVSTEAFF. The rearrangement joins TRBV20-1 to TRBJ1-1, with no clear D. The CDR3 sequence is 12 residues long. Trimming removed 1 base at V and 4 bases at J, with 7 bases between. Germline loops: CDR1 DFQATT, CDR2 SNEGSKA (reference sequence).

The chain uses TRBV7-9 and TRBJ1-2; TRBD1 agrees at 7 bases. V lost 3 bases to trimming and J lost 4 bases; unmatched junction nucleotides: 11. CDR3 size: 16 residues. Germline CDR1 reads SEHNR; CDR2 reads FQNEAQ (reference sequence). This chain's CDR3 is CASSFLGQATTYGYTF. DNA of the CDR3: TGTGCCAGCAGCTTCCTCGGACAGGCCACGACCTATGGCTACACCTTC. The full variable domain, rest sourced from reference TRBV7-9 and TRBJ1-2, is DTGVSQNPRHKITKRGQNVTFRCDPISEHNRLYWYRQTLGQGPEFLTYFQNEAQLEKSRLLSDRFSAERPKGSFSTLEIQRTEQGDSAMYLCASSFLGQATTYGYTFGSGTRLTVV.